This T cell receptor beta chain comes out of a study of blood T cell repertoires in COVID-19. Sequencing used immunoSEQ multiplex PCR; TCRdb keeps in-frame clones, though not all of them. Among 200,000 to 250,000 clones listed, about four fifths were seen once. This CDR3 spans 14 amino acids. Germline CDR1 reads MNHEY; CDR2 reads SVGEGT. V was pared by 2 bases and J by 4 bases, with 4 bases of the junction left unmatched. In its sample, this clone was seen a few times. The receptor was derived from a man between 60 and 75 years old who had recovered from COVID-19. The chain recombines TRBV6-2 or TRBV6-3 with TRBJ2-7, with TRBD1 matching 8 bases. Material: PBMCs or T cells enriched from blood (not recorded which). CDR3 nucleotides: TGTGCCAGCAGTTACGACAGGGGCGGTTACGAGCAGTACTTC. It yields the protein CASSYDRGGYEQYF.